This is a list of T cell receptor beta chains from one sample in a study of monozygotic twins with inflammatory bowel disease. Reprocessing the 5' RACE reads, TCRdb reports a single entry for every CDR3 protein and omits DNA. The ten top clones account for approximately 5.9%, within a sample of hundreds of thousands of distinct CDR3 sequences. Sequencing was done on a sample of blood. The receptors originated from a human donor with ulcerative colitis or Crohn's disease, or a healthy co-twin of an affected twin (not recorded which). The CDR3 runs from the conserved cysteine through the conserved F or W.

V	J	CDR3
TRBV19	TRBJ1-4	CASRFSDQQIFTTNEKLFF
TRBV5-5	TRBJ2-7	CASSPGGQPYEQYF
TRBV5-6	TRBJ2-7	CASSLVGGLPYEQYF
TRBV2	TRBJ2-2	CASIGMPNTGELFF
TRBV20-1	TRBJ2-1	CSARDGAGAYNEQFF
TRBV20-1	TRBJ2-1	CSARHLGDSYNEQFF
TRBV4-3	TRBJ2-3	CASSQDRSDTQYF
TRBV18	TRBJ2-1	CASSPGGTSGSNEQFF
TRBV11-3	TRBJ2-1	CASSLGGQGADEQFF
TRBV5-1	TRBJ1-2	CASSLVTGAGGYTF
TRBV7-2	TRBJ2-1	CASSWGGLRTYNEQFF
TRBV24-1	TRBJ2-1	CATSDLRSTYNEQFF
TRBV6-1	TRBJ2-7	CASSNPTRDRYSYEQYF
TRBV6-2/TRBV6-3	TRBJ1-1	CASTYQPGNTEAFF
TRBV5-1	TRBJ2-1	CASSPVDNEQFF
TRBV3-1	TRBJ1-1	CASSLGQGPTEAFF
TRBV6-2/TRBV6-3	TRBJ1-4	CASSHQGTGSEKLFF
TRBV4-3	TRBJ2-1	CASSQDWVAGIHEQFF
TRBV20-1	TRBJ2-7	CSARDRGTGIYEQYF
TRBV12-3/TRBV12-4	TRBJ2-7	CASSLNSREQYF
TRBV29-1	TRBJ2-3	CSVKWLAGRTDTQYF
TRBV27	TRBJ2-7	CASSPRTSGLFYEQYF
TRBV7-2	TRBJ2-1	CASSLAAGVYEQFF
TRBV20-1	TRBJ2-1	CSARGGTRQFF
TRBV7-9	TRBJ2-1	CASSGYNEQFF
TRBV6-2/TRBV6-3	TRBJ1-1	CASSWSAPTTKAFF
TRBV4-2	TRBJ1-5	CASSQDRWLRGRPEDQPQHF
TRBV7-8	TRBJ1-4	CASSLARVSTNEKLFF
TRBV28	TRBJ2-5	CASSLPQGWQETQYF
TRBV7-9	TRBJ2-7	CASSQGPPEQYF
TRBV12-3/TRBV12-4	TRBJ2-1	CASLNWGWGRNEQFF
TRBV20-1	TRBJ1-6	CSASRGVPLHF
TRBV6-5	TRBJ2-1	CASSYSTGDFYNEQFF
TRBV6-1	TRBJ1-5	CASSSTRFNQPQHF
TRBV11-2	TRBJ2-1	CASSLRGGVYNEQFF
TRBV3-1	TRBJ2-5	CASSPQMETQYF
TRBV29-1	TRBJ2-1	CSVEGQGVHNEQFF
TRBV6-2/TRBV6-3	TRBJ1-6	CASKDSKLTYNSPLHF
TRBV24-1	TRBJ1-2	CATSDPGDGPGNLGDYGYTF
TRBV9	TRBJ2-1	CASSPQLGEQFF
TRBV14	TRBJ2-3	CASSQDSITDTQYF
TRBV7-2	TRBJ2-3	CASSRDRWEDTQYF
TRBV5-4	TRBJ2-3	CASSLPGDTQYF
TRBV6-1	TRBJ2-3	CASSQTSGKNRDTQYF
TRBV6-2/TRBV6-3	TRBJ2-7	CASSYSTKGYQYF
TRBV6-1	TRBJ2-2	CASSPGQGYTGELFF
TRBV3-1	TRBJ1-5	CASSQVSGAMQPQHF
TRBV5-1	TRBJ2-6	CASAYGANILTF
TRBV12-3/TRBV12-4	TRBJ1-1	CASSIQGFAEAFF
TRBV5-1	TRBJ2-1	CASSLGGGRYNEQFF
TRBV11-2	TRBJ2-1	CASSYGVSYNEQFF
TRBV12-3/TRBV12-4	TRBJ2-2	CASSPAPSNTGELFF
TRBV5-1	TRBJ1-1	CASSWRPGGDRDTEAFF
TRBV28	TRBJ1-5	CASHTLVSNQPQHF
TRBV7-9	TRBJ2-1	CASSLVVQGSNEQFF
TRBV12-5	TRBJ1-1	CASGQGRNTEAFF
TRBV7-9	TRBJ2-3	CASSLRLNTDTQYF
TRBV7-2	TRBJ2-1	CASSSGGLHEQFF
TRBV9	TRBJ2-1	CASNNGGASYNEQFF